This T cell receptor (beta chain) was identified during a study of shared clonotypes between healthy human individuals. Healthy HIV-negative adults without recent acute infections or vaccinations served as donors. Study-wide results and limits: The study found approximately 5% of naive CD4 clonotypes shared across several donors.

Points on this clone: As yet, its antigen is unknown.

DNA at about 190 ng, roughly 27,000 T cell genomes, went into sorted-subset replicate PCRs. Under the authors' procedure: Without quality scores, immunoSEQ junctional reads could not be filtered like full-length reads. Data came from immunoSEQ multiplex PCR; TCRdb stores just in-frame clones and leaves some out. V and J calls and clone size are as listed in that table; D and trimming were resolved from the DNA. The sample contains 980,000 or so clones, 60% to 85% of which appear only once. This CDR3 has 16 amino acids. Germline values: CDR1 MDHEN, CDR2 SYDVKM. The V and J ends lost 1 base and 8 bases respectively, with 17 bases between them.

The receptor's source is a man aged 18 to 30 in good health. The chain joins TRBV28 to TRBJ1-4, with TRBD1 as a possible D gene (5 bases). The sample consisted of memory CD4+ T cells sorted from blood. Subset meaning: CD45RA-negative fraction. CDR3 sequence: CASSLSLTGSWEKLFF. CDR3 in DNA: TGTGCCAGCAGTTTATCCTTAACAGGTTCGTGGGAAAAACTGTTTTTT.